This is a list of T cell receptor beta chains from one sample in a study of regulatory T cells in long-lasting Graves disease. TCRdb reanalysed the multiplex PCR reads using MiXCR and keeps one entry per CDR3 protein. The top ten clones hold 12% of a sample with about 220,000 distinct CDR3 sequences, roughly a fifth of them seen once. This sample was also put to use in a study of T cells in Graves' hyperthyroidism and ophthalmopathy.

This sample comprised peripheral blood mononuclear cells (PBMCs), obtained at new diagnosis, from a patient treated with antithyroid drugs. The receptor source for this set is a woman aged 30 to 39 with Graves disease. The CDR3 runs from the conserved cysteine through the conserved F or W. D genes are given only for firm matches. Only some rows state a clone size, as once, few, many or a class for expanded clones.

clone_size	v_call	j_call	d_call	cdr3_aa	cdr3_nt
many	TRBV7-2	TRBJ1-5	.	CASSFGQLNQPQHF	TGTGCCAGCAGCTTCGGGCAACTTAATCAGCCCCAGCATTTT
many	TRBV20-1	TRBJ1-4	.	CSARGTETTNEKLFF	TGCAGTGCTCGAGGTACTGAGACAACTAATGAAAAACTGTTTTTT
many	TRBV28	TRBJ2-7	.	CASSFNPRKSSYEQYF	TGTGCCAGCAGTTTTAACCCCAGGAAGAGCTCCTACGAGCAGTACTTC
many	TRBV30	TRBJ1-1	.	CASELNTEAFF	TGTGCCTCGGAATTGAACACTGAAGCTTTCTTT
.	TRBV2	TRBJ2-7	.	CASSDIFSGREQYF	TGTGCCAGCAGTGATATTTTTTCGGGGCGCGAGCAGTACTTC
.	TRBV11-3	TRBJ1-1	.	CASSLSRTEAFF	TGTGCCAGCAGCTTATCTCGCACTGAAGCTTTCTTT
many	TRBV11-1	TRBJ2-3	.	CASSLGEADTQYF	TGTGCCAGCAGCTTAGGAGAGGCAGATACGCAGTATTTT
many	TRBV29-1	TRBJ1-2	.	CSVVSAVGGYTF	TGCAGCGTTGTTTCGGCAGTAGGTGGCTACACCTTC
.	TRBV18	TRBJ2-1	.	CASSPSTGSLRNEQFF	TGTGCCAGCTCACCCTCCACAGGGTCTTTGAGAAATGAGCAGTTCTTC
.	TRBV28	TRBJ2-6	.	CASSAFNFGANVLTF	TGTGCCAGCAGCGCATTTAATTTTGGGGCCAACGTCCTGACTTTC
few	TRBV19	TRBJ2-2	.	CASKTPGLGSAGELFF	TGTGCCAGTAAGACTCCGGGTTTAGGGAGTGCCGGGGAGCTGTTTTTT
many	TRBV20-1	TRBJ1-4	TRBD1	CSAKTGGSEKLFF	TGCAGTGCTAAGACAGGGGGGAGTGAAAAACTGTTTTTT
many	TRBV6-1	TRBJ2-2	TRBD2	CASSEVAGGPNTGELFF	TGTGCCAGCAGTGAAGTAGCGGGGGGGCCGAACACCGGGGAGCTGTTTTTT
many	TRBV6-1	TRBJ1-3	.	CASSEGFSGNTIYF	TGTGCCAGCAGTGAGGGTTTCTCTGGAAACACCATATATTTT
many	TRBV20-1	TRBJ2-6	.	CSASIQPGHNIVGGANVLTF	TGCAGTGCCTCAATCCAACCGGGACATAACATCGTGGGAGGGGCCAACGTCCTGACTTTC
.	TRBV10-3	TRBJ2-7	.	CAIRPGPNYEQYF	TGTGCCATCAGACCGGGACCGAACTACGAGCAGTACTTC
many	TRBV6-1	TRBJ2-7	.	CASSTPGLVLHEQYF	TGTGCCAGCAGTACACCGGGACTTGTTCTCCACGAGCAGTACTTC
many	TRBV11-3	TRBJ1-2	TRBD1	CASSPTGDYGYTF	TGTGCCAGCAGCCCGACAGGGGATTATGGCTACACCTTC
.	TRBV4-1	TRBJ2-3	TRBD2	CASSHGGLAGVGSDTQYF	TGCGCCAGCAGCCACGGAGGACTGGCGGGGGTCGGATCAGATACGCAGTATTTT
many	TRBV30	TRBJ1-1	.	CAWLPQGLLNTEAFF	TGTGCCTGGCTGCCTCAGGGACTCCTTAACACTGAAGCTTTCTTT
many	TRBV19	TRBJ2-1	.	CAIRDRGMNEQFF	TGTGCCATCCGGGATCGGGGTATGAATGAGCAGTTCTTC
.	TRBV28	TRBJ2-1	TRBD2	CASTLAGGVGEQFF	TGTGCCAGCACCCTAGCGGGAGGTGTCGGTGAGCAGTTCTTC
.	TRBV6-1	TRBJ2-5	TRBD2	CASTAGGGHYVPQYF	TGTGCCAGCACCGCGGGGGGGGGACACTATGTTCCCCAGTACTTC
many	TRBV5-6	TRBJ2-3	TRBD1	CASSLTTGVSTDTQYF	TGTGCCAGCAGCTTGACAACAGGGGTTAGCACAGATACGCAGTATTTT
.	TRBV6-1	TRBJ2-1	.	CASSPLGTGTGYNEQFF	TGTGCCAGCAGTCCACTAGGAACCGGCACAGGCTACAATGAGCAGTTCTTC
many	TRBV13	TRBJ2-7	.	CASSPGPGAYEQYF	TGTGCCAGCAGCCCCGGACCGGGGGCCTACGAGCAGTACTTC
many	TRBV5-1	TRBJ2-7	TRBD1	CASSARVGTGTVGEQYF	TGCGCCAGCAGCGCCCGAGTTGGAACAGGGACAGTAGGCGAGCAGTACTTC
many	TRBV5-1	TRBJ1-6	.	CASSFTAQDNSPLHF	TGCGCCAGCAGCTTTACGGCCCAGGATAATTCACCCCTCCACTTT
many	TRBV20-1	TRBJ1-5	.	CSARDGGGPQHF	TGCAGTGCTAGAGATGGTGGGGGGCCCCAGCATTTT
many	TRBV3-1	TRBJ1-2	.	CASSPGFGYGYTF	TGTGCCAGCAGCCCGGGGTTCGGCTATGGCTACACCTTC
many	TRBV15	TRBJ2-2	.	CATSKGQGRTGELFF	TGTGCCACCAGCAAGGGCCAGGGGCGGACCGGGGAGCTGTTTTTT
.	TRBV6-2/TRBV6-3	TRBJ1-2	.	CASIDTGGDGYTF	TGTGCCAGCATCGACACAGGAGGCGATGGCTACACCTTC
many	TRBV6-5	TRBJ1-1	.	CASSYRGLEAFF	TGTGCCAGCAGTTATCGTGGGTTAGAAGCTTTCTTT
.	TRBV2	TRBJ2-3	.	CASSAGVIDTQYF	TGTGCCAGCAGTGCGGGAGTGATAGATACGCAGTATTTT
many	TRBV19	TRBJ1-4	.	CASSINGQSEKLFF	TGTGCCAGTAGTATCAATGGACAAAGTGAAAAACTGTTTTTT